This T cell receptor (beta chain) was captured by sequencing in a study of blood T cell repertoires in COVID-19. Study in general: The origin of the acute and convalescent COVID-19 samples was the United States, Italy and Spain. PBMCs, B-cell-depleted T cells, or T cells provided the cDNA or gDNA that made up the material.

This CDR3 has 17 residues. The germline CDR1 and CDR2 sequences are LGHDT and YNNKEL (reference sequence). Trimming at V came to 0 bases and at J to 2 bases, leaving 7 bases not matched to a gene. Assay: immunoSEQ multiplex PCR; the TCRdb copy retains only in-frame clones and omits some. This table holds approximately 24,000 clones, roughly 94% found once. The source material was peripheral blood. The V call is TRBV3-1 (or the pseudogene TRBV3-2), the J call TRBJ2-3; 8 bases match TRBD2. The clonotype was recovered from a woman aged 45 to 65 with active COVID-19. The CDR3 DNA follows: TGTGCCAGCAGCCAAGAGAGCGCGGGGGGTAACACAGATACGCAGTATTTT. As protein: CASSQESAGGNTDTQYF.